The 21 T cell receptor beta chains listed next were all sequenced from one sample in a study of blood T cells in healthy people across ages. The authors ran a second PCR of 7 to 11 cycles using a sample-barcoded 5' primer and a J-beta primer mix. MiXCR was run by TCRdb on the 5' RACE reads, yielding one entry per CDR3 protein. The repertoire holds 550,000 to 750,000 distinct CDR3 sequences, with around 21% as singletons. Sequencing was performed on blood. The receptor set was obtained from a man between 65 and 80 years old in good health.

This clonotype was detected only a few times. The J gene is TRBJ2-5, the V gene TRBV27, with 9 bases that match TRBD1. The J call may be mistaken, given a closer DNA end match to TRBJ2-7. This CDR3 contains 15 residues. Germline CDR1 reads MNHEY; CDR2 reads SMNVEV (reference sequence). The CDR3 reads CASSETGTGRYEQYF. The CDR3 DNA reads TGTGCCAGCAGTGAGACCGGGACAGGGCGCTACGAGCAGTACTTC.

A few counts support this clonotype. Being one base from a much bigger clone, this may be a read error. The chain employs TRBV7-2 and TRBJ2-7, with TRBD2 matching 12 bases. Germline V gene lookup returns CDR1 SGHTA and CDR2 FQGNSA. The V gene end was trimmed by 5 bases and the J gene end by 3 bases; junction bases not matched to a gene: 2. The CDR3 loop spans 14 amino acids. The chain's CDR3 is CASSTLAGGYEQYF. The CDR3 DNA follows: TGTGCCAGCAGCACACTAGCGGGAGGCTACGAGCAGTACTTC. Supplemented by reference TRBV7-2 and TRBJ2-7, the full variable domain reads GAGVSQSPSNKVTEKGKDVELRCDPISGHTALYWYRQSLGQGLEFLIYFQGNSAPDKSGLPSDRFSAERTGGSVSTLTIQRTQQEDSAVYLCASSTLAGGYEQYFGPGTRLTVT.

This clonotype was observed at least ten times. V usage is TRBV28 and J usage is TRBJ2-7; no clear D gene. V lost 4 bases and J lost 2, with 15 bases in between. The CDR3 spans 15 residues. CDR1 is MDHEN and CDR2 is SYDVKM in the germline V gene. The CDR3 reads CASSSKPGGPYEQYF. CDR3 bases: TGTGCCAGCAGTTCAAAGCCTGGTGGACCCTACGAGCAGTACTTC.

Regarding this clonotype: A much larger clone is a single base away; this may be a read error. This chain uses TRBV25-1 with TRBJ2-2; D is ambiguous. Looked up from germline, CDR1 is MGHDK and CDR2 is SYGVNS. CDR3 length: 13 amino acids. Trimming took 2 bases from V and 1 from J, leaving 2 bases between them. CDR3 coding DNA: TGTGCCAGCAGTGAACAGAACACCGGGGAGCTGTTTTTT. This encodes CASSEQNTGELFF.

The V call is TRBV5-1, the J call TRBJ1-4; a possible D gene is TRBD1 (5 bases). The CDR3 extends over 17 amino acids. CDR1 and CDR2 (germline): SGHRS, YFSETQ. The V end lost 3 bases, the J end lost 0 bases, and 15 bases lay between the germline ends. The CDR3 reads CASSSSPSGTTNEKLFF. For the CDR3, the DNA is TGCGCCAGCAGCTCTTCTCCCTCAGGGACAACTAATGAAAAACTGTTTTTT.

The chain recombines TRBV14 with TRBJ1-6; a weak D match, TRBD1 (5 bases). In germline, CDR1 is SGHDN, CDR2 FVKESK. CDR3 length: 12 amino acids. The V gene lost 3 bases and the J gene lost 14 bases, with 11 bases spanning the gap. Written as DNA, the CDR3 is TGTGCCAGCAGCCAGATGGGGGGATCCCTCCACTTT. It yields the protein CASSQMGGSLHF.

The V gene is TRBV7-9, the J gene TRBJ2-5, with TRBD1 identical over 8 bases. The CDR3 is made up of 16 amino acids. Germline-derived CDR1 and CDR2 are SEHNR and FQNEAQ (reference sequence). With V trimmed by 5 bases and J by 2 bases, 10 bases remained unmatched. As DNA, the CDR3 is TGTGCCAGCAGCGACGAATTAGGACAGGGTCAAGAGACCCAGTACTTC. Its protein product is CASSDELGQGQETQYF.

This chain links TRBV5-1 with TRBJ2-2; D is tentatively TRBD1 or TRBD2 (5 bases each). The germline V gene encodes CDR1 SGHRS and CDR2 YFSETQ. V was pared by 0 bases and J by 9 bases, with 15 bases between. CDR3 size: 15 residues. The CDR3 nucleotides are TGCGCCAGCAGCTTGGAGGGGACCCGTCGCCGGGAGCTGTTTTTT. Residues: CASSLEGTRRRELFF.

In this sample, this clonotype turned up a few times. V and J are TRBV10-1 and TRBJ2-7, with D possibly matching TRBD2 (6 bases). This CDR3 has 14 amino acids. The ends were cut back, 10 bases at V and 4 bases at J, with 20 bases in the middle. CDR1 WNHNN and CDR2 SYGVQD come from the germline V gene (reference sequence). CDR3 sequence reads: CATDGGMDRYEQYF. Here the CDR3 DNA reads TGCGCCACCGACGGGGGAATGGACCGATACGAGCAGTACTTC.

The chain has TRBV6-2 or TRBV6-3 and TRBJ2-5, with 7 bases lining up with TRBD2. The end of the DNA fits TRBJ2-7 better, so the J call may be wrong. The V gene's germline CDR1 is MNHEY and CDR2 SVGEGT. This CDR3 is built from 16 residues. CDR3 region: CASSYGPGAGYYEQYF. Here the CDR3 DNA reads TGTGCCAGCAGTTACGGCCCGGGAGCGGGGTACTACGAGCAGTACTTC.

The chain links TRBV15 to TRBJ2-5, with D unclear. The closer fit of TRBJ2-1 to the DNA end suggests the J call may be wrong. The length of the CDR3 is 15 residues. Germline-derived CDR1 and CDR2 are LNHNV and YYDKDF (reference sequence). The CDR3 reads CATSRDRTGHNEQFF. The CDR3 DNA reads TGTGCCACCAGCAGAGATCGTACGGGCCACAATGAGCAGTTCTTC.

This clonotype was found a few times. This may be a read error: a much more frequent sequence differs by one nucleotide. CDR3 amino acids: CTSSTGAGQETQYF. The DNA of the CDR3 is TGTACCAGCTCCACCGGGGCAGGCCAAGAGACCCAGTACTTC. The rearrangement joins TRBV28 to TRBJ2-5; tentatively, D is TRBD1 or TRBD2 (5 bases each). This CDR3 is built from 14 residues. Germline V lookup: CDR1 MDHEN, CDR2 SYDVKM.

This clonotype was seen ten or more times. The chain links TRBV7-3 to TRBJ2-1; D remains ambiguous. The CDR3 length is 15 residues. Trimming pared 2 bases from V and 0 bases from J, leaving 8 bases between. CDR1 SGHTA and CDR2 FQGTGA come from the germline V gene. The CDR3 nucleotides are TGTGCCAGCAGCTTAGCGTCTAGCTCCTACAATGAGCAGTTCTTC. The encoded protein is CASSLASSSYNEQFF. The full variable domain, in which reference TRBV7-3 and TRBJ2-1 provide the parts outside the CDR3, is GAGVSQTPSNKVTEKGKYVELRCDPISGHTALYWYRQSLGQGPEFLIYFQGTGAADDSGLPNDRFFAVRPEGSVSTLKIQRTERGDSAVYLCASSLASSSYNEQFFGPGTRLTVL.

There are a few counts of this clonotype. The CDR3 bases are TGTGCCAGCAGTCCCCCCGTAGCGGGAGGATACAATGAGCAGTTCTTC. Translation gives CASSPPVAGGYNEQFF. The chain joins TRBV28 to TRBJ2-1; TRBD2 agrees at 10 bases. This CDR3 is built from 16 residues. Germline V gives CDR1 MDHEN, CDR2 SYDVKM. Trimming took 5 bases from V and 4 from J; bases not matched to a gene: 8.

This chain uses TRBV3-1 with TRBJ2-7, with D unresolved. The CDR3 is 13 amino acids. Germline CDR1 is LGHDT and CDR2 is YNNKEL (reference sequence). Trimming stripped 6 bases from V and 5 bases from J, with 14 bases between. CDR3 nucleotide sequence: TGTGCCAGCAGTCGGGCCCTTGGCCACGAGCAGTACTTC. Translating gives CASSRALGHEQYF.

This clonotype was recorded at least ten times. The chain couples TRBV11-2 to TRBJ2-5, with 13 bases fitting TRBD2. Germline V lookup: CDR1 SGHAT, CDR2 FQNNGV. J was trimmed by 1 base and V by 5 bases; bases with no gene match: 4. The CDR3 is 16 residues long. The CDR3 DNA sequence: TGTGCCAGCAGCCCGGGGACTAGCGGGATCCAAGAGACCCAGTACTTC. Its protein is CASSPGTSGIQETQYF. Full variable domain (remainder filled in from reference TRBV11-2 and TRBJ2-5): EAGVAQSPRYKIIEKRQSVAFWCNPISGHATLYWYQQILGQGPKLLIQFQNNGVVDDSQLPKDRFSAERLKGVDSTLKIQPAKLEDSAVYLCASSPGTSGIQETQYFGPGTRLLVL.

The chain carries TRBV6-6 and TRBJ1-6, with D uncertain. The length of the CDR3 is 15 residues. V shed 2 bases and J shed 5 bases, with 10 bases lying between them. Germline loops: CDR1 MNHNY, CDR2 SVGAGI (reference sequence). CDR3 amino acids: CASSYPERNNSPLHF. CDR3 nucleotide sequence: TGTGCCAGCAGTTACCCCGAGAGAAATAATTCACCCCTCCACTTT.

The V call is TRBV7-8, the J call TRBJ2-5; 8 bases are shared with TRBD1. The CDR3 is made up of 11 amino acids. V was clipped by 10 bases and J by 4 bases; unmatched bases: 2. Germline CDR1 is SGHVS and CDR2 is FQNEAQ. The CDR3 protein is CATDRGETQYF. DNA for the CDR3: TGTGCCACCGACAGGGGAGAGACCCAGTACTTC.

This clonotype showed up just once. V and J are TRBV15 and TRBJ2-1; possible D gene TRBD1, 7 bases. This CDR3 is built from 15 residues. Trimming took 0 bases from V and 3 from J, leaving 9 bases between them. The germline V gene has CDR1 LNHNV and CDR2 YYDKDF (reference sequence). The CDR3 nucleotides are TGTGCCACCAGCAGAGACAGGGGGGACTACAATGAGCAGTTCTTC. Translation gives CATSRDRGDYNEQFF.

This clonotype has a count of ten or more. The V gene is TRBV5-1, the J gene TRBJ2-7, with D perhaps given as TRBD1 or TRBD2 (6 bases each). The CDR3 covers 21 residues. Germline V lookup: CDR1 SGHRS, CDR2 YFSETQ. V lost 1 base, J lost 3 bases, and 32 bases lay in between. CDR3: CASSLRPPLRTFSGGGYEQYF. The CDR3 DNA reads TGCGCCAGCAGCTTGCGCCCCCCGCTTAGAACGTTTAGCGGAGGGGGCTACGAGCAGTACTTC.

CDR3 in amino acids: CASSSRAGRTEAFF. CDR3 DNA: TGTGCCAGCAGTTCCCGCGCAGGAAGGACTGAAGCTTTCTTT. The rearrangement links TRBV28 to TRBJ1-1, with D unclear. The CDR3 is 14 residues long. The germline CDR1 and CDR2 sequences are MDHEN and SYDVKM. Trimming removed 4 bases from V and 5 bases from J, with 14 bases in between.